Here is one T cell receptor beta chain with its context. This entry belongs to a study of cytomegalovirus exposure and HLA in healthy donors. A multiplex PCR was run with 60 Vbeta primers and 13 Jbeta primers. Clones were read by immunoSEQ multiplex PCR, and TCRdb kept only the in-frame ones, dropping some. The data contain 150,000 to 200,000 clones, about 75% of them seen just once; the ten biggest clones take up approximately 10%. The receptor was derived from a man aged 18 to 29 in good health and CMV-seropositive. Sequencing input: PBMCs.

The CDR3 spells CASSMAAGVQPQHF. The CDR3 coding sequence is TGTGCCAGTAGTATGGCGGCAGGGGTTCAGCCCCAGCATTTT. V is TRBV19 and J is TRBJ1-5; weak D call: TRBD1 (6 bases). Germline CDR1 LNHDA, CDR2 SQIVND (reference sequence). Trimming stripped 3 bases from V and 6 bases from J, with 12 bases between. The CDR3 has 14 residues.